The 12 T cell receptor beta chains presented below share a single source sample, sequenced in a study of radiotherapy plus CTLA-4 blockade in lung cancer. Assay: immunoSEQ multiplex PCR; the TCRdb copy retains only in-frame clones and omits some. The sample has approximately 50,000 clones, around 88% seen once; the top ten hold around 17%. This material consisted of peripheral blood, taken from a patient treated with radiotherapy plus ipilimumab. These TCRs come from a human donor with non-small cell lung cancer that progressed on radiotherapy plus ipilimumab. Some clones in this sample may be carry-over from other donors' samples.

The J gene is TRBJ2-1, the V gene TRBV27; a possible D gene is TRBD1 (7 bases). The V gene's germline CDR1 is MNHEY and CDR2 SMNVEV (reference sequence). V was shortened by 7 bases and J by 7 bases, with 17 bases between the two germline ends. The CDR3 extends over 14 amino acids. CDR3 bases: TGTGCCAGCAACGGAGGGGGCTCTTGGAATGAGCAGTTCTTC. It specifies CASNGGGSWNEQFF.

This clone has only a few counts. The chain employs TRBV4-1 and TRBJ2-1, with D tentatively TRBD2 (5 bases). This CDR3 contains 15 residues. V lost 3 bases to trimming and J lost 7 bases, with 16 bases between them. The germline V gene encodes CDR1 MGHRA and CDR2 YSYEKL. This CDR3 is CASSHSTSGRNEQFF. The CDR3 coding sequence is TGCGCCAGCAGCCACTCTACCTCGGGGAGAAATGAGCAGTTCTTC.

A single count supports this clone. The CDR3 nucleotides read TGTGCCAGCAGCGTAGGAGACAGGGGGGTGGAGAACACTGAAGCTTTCTTT. It translates to CASSVGDRGVENTEAFF. V is TRBV9 and J is TRBJ1-1, with TRBD1 matching 9 bases. J gave up 1 base and V 0 bases, and 7 bases lay outside the gene matches. Germline V gene data show CDR1 as SGDLS and CDR2 as YYNGEE. The CDR3 length is 17 residues.

The V gene is TRBV10-3, the J gene TRBJ2-1; 7 bases are a match to TRBD2. CDR3 length: 15 residues. CDR1 and CDR2 from the germline V gene are ENHRY and SYGVKD. V dropped 2 bases and J dropped 4; count of bases not matched to a gene: 5. The chain's CDR3 is CAISEAGEVYNEQFF. The CDR3 DNA is TGTGCCATCAGTGAGGCGGGAGAGGTGTACAATGAGCAGTTCTTC.

The chain couples TRBV27 to TRBJ2-1, with TRBD2 identical over 11 bases. V trimming: 5 bases; J trimming: 4 bases; junction bases outside the gene matches: 4. Per the germline V gene, CDR1 is MNHEY and CDR2 is SMNVEV (reference sequence). The CDR3 runs 15 residues. CDR3 region: CASSMGLAEYNEQFF. Here the CDR3 DNA reads TGTGCCAGCAGTATGGGACTAGCGGAGTACAATGAGCAGTTCTTC.

The chain carries TRBV19 and TRBJ1-1, with D possibly matching TRBD1 (6 bases). This CDR3 is 16 amino acids long. The V gene lost 5 bases and the J gene lost 4 bases, with 20 bases spanning the gap. Germline CDR1 and CDR2: LNHDA and SQIVND (reference sequence). The CDR3 DNA reads as TGTGCCAGTAGTTCCATTCGTGCAGGGGAGAGCACTGAAGCTTTCTTT. It codes for CASSSIRAGESTEAFF.

The chain joins TRBV2 to TRBJ2-7; the D is unclear. CDR1 is SNHLY and CDR2 is FYNNEI in the germline V gene. There are 13 residues in the CDR3. Deletions cut 3 bases from V and 2 bases from J, with 8 bases between. CDR3 protein: CASSDRDTYEQYF. CDR3 sequence (DNA): TGTGCCAGCAGTGATCGAGATACCTACGAGCAGTACTTC.

The V call is TRBV7-2, the J call TRBJ2-3; D is unresolved. This CDR3 spans 15 amino acids. Looked up from germline, CDR1 is SGHTA and CDR2 is FQGNSA. The V and J ends lost 1 base and 6 bases respectively, with 14 bases between them. The CDR3 DNA sequence: TGTGCCAGCAGCTTAGTAACCGGGTCTAGGGATACGCAGTATTTT. Amino acid sequence: CASSLVTGSRDTQYF.

This chain uses TRBV5-6 with TRBJ2-1; 7 bases line up with TRBD2. J was trimmed by 9 bases and V by 1 base; bases with no gene match: 10. The CDR3 consists of 15 residues. Germline CDR1 SGHDT, CDR2 YYEEEE. In DNA form, the CDR3 reads TGTGCCAGCAGCTTGTTCGTGGGAGGGTTGCTTGAGCAGTTCTTC. The encoded protein is CASSLFVGGLLEQFF.

The chain uses TRBV11-2 and TRBJ2-7, with 8 bases lining up with TRBD2. Trimming at V came to 5 bases and at J to 2 bases, leaving 14 bases not matched to a gene. The germline CDR1 and CDR2 sequences are SGHAT and FQNNGV. There are 17 residues in the CDR3. In nucleotides, the CDR3 is TGTGCCAGCAGCACCACCATGGTAGCGGGGTATACCTACGAGCAGTACTTC. Protein product: CASSTTMVAGYTYEQYF.

The gene calls are TRBV5-1 and TRBJ1-2; D is perhaps TRBD1 (6 bases). The CDR3 has 14 amino acids. V lost 5 bases and J 0 bases, leaving 11 bases between the germline ends. Germline CDR1 and CDR2: SGHRS and YFSETQ. The CDR3 region has the DNA TGCGCCAGCAGATTGACAGGATCTAACTATGGCTACACCTTC. Residues: CASRLTGSNYGYTF.

This chain connects TRBV6-5 to TRBJ2-7, with TRBD1 matching over 7 bases. The J segment lost 1 base and the V segment lost 6 bases, leaving 3 bases of the junction unmatched. The CDR3 has 13 amino acids. The germline gives CDR1 MNHEY, CDR2 SVGAGI. CDR3 in amino acids: CASSSGQSYEQYF. The CDR3 nucleotides are TGTGCCAGCAGCTCGGGACAGTCCTACGAGCAGTACTTC.